This paragraph covers one T cell receptor (beta chain) sequence. CDR3 size: 14 residues. Germline assignment: CDR1 MNHEY and CDR2 SMNVEV (reference sequence). V was shortened by 2 bases and J by 4 bases, with 9 bases between the two germline ends. This sample is drawn from a study of cytomegalovirus exposure and HLA in healthy donors. Amplification used 60 Vbeta primers and 13 Jbeta primers. TCRdb's table, derived via immunoSEQ multiplex PCR, lists solely in-frame clones and lacks some. The profile shows approximately 170,000 clones, over 70% of them singletons. This TCR was sampled from a boy between 2 and 10 years old in good health and CMV-seronegative. This sequence joins TRBV27 and TRBJ1-5; D is ambiguous. Sequencing was done on a sample of PBMCs. For the CDR3, the DNA is TGTGCCAGCAGTTTACTCGGTGGTAATCAGCCCCAGCATTTT. Translation: CASSLLGGNQPQHF.